Shown below are 2 T cell receptor beta chains from a single sample sequenced in a study of blood T cells in healthy people across ages. PCR was performed a second time for about 6 to 12 cycles using a sample-barcoded 5' primer and a J-beta primer mix. TCRdb re-called the 5' RACE reads through MiXCR, storing one row per CDR3 protein. The sample lists some 370,000 distinct CDR3 sequences, 52% occurring once. Sequenced sample: blood. These receptors were taken from a man in his sixties in good health.

This clonotype was detected only once. This chain links TRBV11-2 with TRBJ1-1, with a tentative D call TRBD1 (5 bases). Trimming pared 3 bases from V and 1 base from J, leaving 12 bases between. Germline-derived CDR1 and CDR2 are SGHAT and FQNNGV. The CDR3 covers 15 residues. CDR3 sequence reads: CASSFRERGNTEAFF. CDR3 nucleotide sequence: TGTGCCAGCAGCTTCAGGGAAAGAGGGAACACTGAAGCTTTCTTT.

The chain couples TRBV21-1 to TRBJ2-7; the table's D call of TRBD2 was not tested on the DNA. TRBV21-1 is annotated as a pseudogene. The CDR3 covers 20 residues. The CDR3: CASSNIPRGTSGRPDYEQYF. The CDR3 DNA follows: TGTGCCAGCAGCAATATACCTAGGGGGACTAGCGGGAGACCGGACTACGAGCAGTACTTC.